One and the same sample provided the 32 T cell receptor beta chains below, sequenced in a study of T cells in Graves' hyperthyroidism and ophthalmopathy. What was amplified from RNA transcripts were TCR beta CDR3 regions. Researchers ran a first-round RT-PCR on the TCR CDR3 using the HTBI primer set. A single record per CDR3 protein comes from TCRdb applying MiXCR to the multiplex PCR reads. The sample holds roughly 500,000 distinct CDR3 sequences, 46% seen once. The source material was peripheral blood or thyroid tissue (not recorded which). Receptor source: an adult woman with Graves' disease, either hyperthyroidism or ophthalmopathy (not recorded which).

This clonotype was detected many times. V and J are TRBV14 and TRBJ1-5; no reliable D call. The V gene lost 0 bases and the J gene lost 9 bases, with 6 bases spanning the gap. The CDR3 is 12 residues long. CDR1 and CDR2 from the germline V gene are SGHDN and FVKESK. The CDR3 nucleotides read TGTGCCAGCAGCCAAGAACATTGGCCCCAGCATTTT. It is translated as CASSQEHWPQHF.

This clonotype was seen many times. The V gene is TRBV7-2, the J gene TRBJ2-7, with 9 bases aligning to TRBD2. The trim removed 4 bases at V and 6 bases at J, leaving 10 bases unmatched. The CDR3 covers 15 residues. Per germline, CDR1 SGHTA and CDR2 FQGNSA. The CDR3: CASSSPGLAAFEQYF. In DNA, the CDR3 is TGTGCCAGCAGCTCTCCGGGACTAGCTGCGTTCGAGCAGTACTTC.

The genes are TRBV24-1 and TRBJ1-2; D uncertain. From germline, CDR1 is KGHDR and CDR2 SFDVKD. CDR3 length: 14 residues. V was clipped by 5 bases and J by 2 bases, with 11 bases between them. The CDR3 sequence: CATSAERKNYGYTF. The DNA for the CDR3 is TGTGCCACCAGTGCGGAACGAAAGAACTATGGCTACACCTTC.

This clonotype appeared many times. The genes are TRBV7-2 and TRBJ2-7; 11 nucleotides line up with TRBD2. The CDR3 spans 15 residues. V was clipped by 4 bases and J by 5 bases; unmatched bases: 7. Germline V gene sequence: CDR1 SGHTA, CDR2 FQGNSA. The CDR3 DNA follows: TGTGCCAGCAGCTCTACTAGCGGGAGAAACAACGAGCAGTACTTC. It encodes CASSSTSGRNNEQYF.

This clonotype was recorded at least ten times. This sequence joins TRBV7-9 and TRBJ2-5; D may match TRBD1 or TRBD2 (5 bases each). The germline V gene encodes CDR1 SEHNR and CDR2 FQNEAQ (reference sequence). The CDR3 spans 14 residues. V dropped 5 bases and J dropped 1 base, with 11 bases sitting between them. In DNA form, the CDR3 reads TGTGCCAGCAGCCCGGGGACGGCCCAAGAGACCCAGTACTTC. This translates into CASSPGTAQETQYF. Drawing the rest from reference TRBV7-9 and TRBJ2-5, the complete variable domain is DTGVSQNPRHKITKRGQNVTFRCDPISEHNRLYWYRQTLGQGPEFLTYFQNEAQLEKSRLLSDRFSAERPKGSFSTLEIQRTEQGDSAMYLCASSPGTAQETQYFGPGTRLLVL.

This clonotype was counted a single time. CDR3 residues: CASSVGKGSTGEAFF. DNA of the CDR3: TGTGCCAGCAGTGTTGGTAAAGGGAGCACCGGGGAAGCTTTCTTT. This chain joins TRBV2 and TRBJ1-1; D unresolved. Germline loops: CDR1 SNHLY, CDR2 FYNNEI. This CDR3 is 15 amino acids long. V dropped 4 bases and J dropped 8 bases, with 20 bases sitting between them. The full variable domain, with the rest looked up from reference TRBV2 and TRBJ1-1, is EPEVTQTPSHQVTQMGQEVILRCVPISNHLYFYWYRQILGQKVEFLVSFYNNEISEKSEIFDDQFSVERPDGSNFTLKIRSTKLEDSAMYFCASSVGKGSTGEAFFGQGTRLTVV.

This clonotype was detected only a few times. The chain links TRBV2 to TRBJ1-2; D not resolved. The CDR3 has 14 residues. CDR1 SNHLY and CDR2 FYNNEI come from the germline V gene. V was trimmed by 4 bases and J by 4 bases, leaving 13 bases between them. The CDR3 DNA reads as TGTGCCAGCAGTGGGGTAGCCGCCCTCTATGGCTACACCTTC. Amino acid sequence: CASSGVAALYGYTF.

This CDR3 is CSVGGAPAGTDTQYF. The CDR3 DNA is TGCAGCGTTGGAGGAGCCCCGGCGGGCACAGATACGCAGTATTTT. The V and J genes are TRBV29-1 and TRBJ2-3; no definite D call. Germline V gene lookup returns CDR1 SQVTM and CDR2 ANQGSEA. Between the trimmed V and J ends, which lost 4 bases and 1 base, there was a span of 15 bases. The CDR3 totals 15 residues.

This rearrangement joins TRBV9 to TRBJ1-3, with D hard to call. V lost 3 bases, J lost 0 bases, and 13 bases lay in between. There are 16 residues in the CDR3. In germline, CDR1 is SGDLS, CDR2 YYNGEE. The CDR3 bases are TGTGCCAGCAGCGGGGCCGACGGACGCTCTGGAAACACCATATATTTT. Translating gives CASSGADGRSGNTIYF.

CDR3 loop: CATTNPTGNTEAFF. The DNA of the CDR3 is TGTGCCACCACCAATCCAACAGGGAACACTGAAGCTTTCTTT. The V call is TRBV15, the J call TRBJ1-1; D is possibly TRBD1 (5 bases). The CDR3 runs 14 residues. Trimming stripped 7 bases from V and 1 base from J, with 13 bases between. CDR1 is LNHNV and CDR2 is YYDKDF in the germline V gene (reference sequence).

This chain connects TRBV29-1 to TRBJ1-2, with TRBD1 identical over 7 bases. CDR3 length equals 13 residues. Germline trimming cut 8 bases from V and 2 bases from J; bases unmatched to any gene: 8. CDR1 and CDR2 from the germline V gene are SQVTM and ANQGSEA. CDR3 sequence: CSLAQGVNYGYTF. For the CDR3, the DNA is TGCAGCTTAGCGCAGGGGGTGAACTATGGCTACACCTTC.

The chain links TRBV2 to TRBJ1-5; D remains ambiguous. The V end lost 2 bases, the J end lost 7 bases, and 9 bases lay between the germline ends. The CDR3 consists of 13 residues. Germline V lookup: CDR1 SNHLY, CDR2 FYNNEI. CDR3 nucleotide sequence: TGTGCCAGCAGTGAAAGGACCTTCCAGCCCCAGCATTTT. Amino acids: CASSERTFQPQHF.

This clonotype occurred many times. DNA for the CDR3: TGCAGTGCTAGAAATCGCAGGGGTCAGCCCCAGCATTTT. Translation: CSARNRRGQPQHF. V is TRBV20-1 and J is TRBJ1-5; maybe TRBD1 (6 bases). CDR1 is DFQATT and CDR2 is SNEGSKA in the germline V gene (reference sequence). The CDR3 covers 13 residues. Trimming cost V 2 bases and J 6 bases, with 11 bases left between them.

About this clonotype itself: A clone one base away is much larger, so this may be a read error. The rearrangement links TRBV7-2 to TRBJ2-2, with D hard to call. The CDR3 runs 14 residues. Germline V gene sequence: CDR1 SGHTA, CDR2 FQGNSA. CDR3 loop: CVSSLSPQAGELFF. The CDR3 bases are TGCGTCAGCAGCCTAAGTCCCCAAGCCGGGGAGCTGTTTTTT.

The V and J genes are TRBV2 and TRBJ1-5; a possible D gene is TRBD1 (5 bases). V was cut by 8 bases and J by 5 bases, with 13 bases left in between. The CDR3 has 13 residues. Per the germline V gene, CDR1 is SNHLY and CDR2 is FYNNEI. CDR3 residues: CASSPMGDQPQHF. CDR3 bases: TGTGCCAGCTCACCGATGGGGGATCAGCCCCAGCATTTT.

CDR3 nucleotides: TGTGCCACCAGCGGTAGGGGGGGAAGCTACGAGCAGTACTTC. Its protein is CATSGRGGSYEQYF. This rearrangement joins TRBV6-1 to TRBJ2-7; tentatively, D is TRBD2 (7 bases). The V end was cut by 10 bases, the J end by 3 bases, with 19 bases between. Germline V gene data show CDR1 as MNHNS and CDR2 as SASEGT. The CDR3 is 14 residues long.

The chain combines TRBV7-6 with TRBJ2-7, with D uncertain. There are 13 residues in the CDR3. Looked up from germline, CDR1 is SGHVS and CDR2 is FNYEAQ. V gave up 5 bases and J gave up 2 bases, with 10 bases separating them. CDR3 DNA sequence: TGTGCCAGCAGCGTTACAGTAGCCTACGAGCAGTACTTC. Protein product: CASSVTVAYEQYF. Supplemented by reference TRBV7-6 and TRBJ2-7, the full variable domain reads GAGVSQSPRYKVTKRGQDVALRCDPISGHVSLYWYRQALGQGPEFLTYFNYEAQQDKSGLPNDRFSAERPEGSISTLTIQRTEQRDSAMYRCASSVTVAYEQYFGPGTRLTVT.

In this sample, this clonotype turned up a few times. The chain recombines TRBV29-1 with TRBJ1-2; 9 bases fit TRBD1. J was trimmed by 7 bases and V by 4 bases; bases with no gene match: 4. Germline V lookup: CDR1 SQVTM, CDR2 ANQGSEA. This CDR3 contains 12 residues. The CDR3 sequence is CSVVQGASGYTF. Written as DNA, the CDR3 is TGCAGCGTTGTACAGGGGGCCTCTGGCTACACCTTC.

V gene TRBV24-1 combines with J gene TRBJ1-6; D is unresolved. The germline CDR1 and CDR2 sequences are KGHDR and SFDVKD. This CDR3 spans 12 amino acids. The V end was cut by 11 bases, the J end by 8 bases, with 12 bases between. The CDR3 loop is CAILRRHSPLHF. The CDR3 nucleotides are TGTGCCATCTTAAGGAGGCATTCACCCCTCCACTTT.

This clonotype was counted only a few times. A junction end diverges from the germline sequence, so it may reflect a read error. The chain has TRBV15 and TRBJ2-7; D not resolved. The J call may be mistaken, given a closer DNA end match to TRBJ2-1. This CDR3 region has 13 residues. CDR1 is LNHNV, CDR2 YYDKDF, per germline (reference sequence). The CDR3 protein is CAASRDPAYEQFF. In DNA, the CDR3 is TGTGCCGCCAGCAGAGATCCCGCCTACGAGCAGTTCTTC.

This chain joins TRBV20-1 and TRBJ2-5; D may match TRBD1 or TRBD2 (5 bases each). Between the trimmed V and J ends, which lost 3 bases and 4 bases, there was a span of 24 bases. This CDR3 contains 17 residues. Germline lookup yields CDR1 DFQATT and CDR2 SNEGSKA (reference sequence). The DNA for the CDR3 is TGCAGTGCTAGGCTTCCACGGGATCAGGGAAGGGCAGAGACCCAGTACTTC. The encoded protein is CSARLPRDQGRAETQYF.

V and J are TRBV7-9 and TRBJ2-2; maybe TRBD1 (6 bases). Germline-derived CDR1 and CDR2 are SEHNR and FQNEAQ (reference sequence). The CDR3 covers 16 residues. The V end lost 5 bases, the J end lost 6 bases, and 19 bases lay between the germline ends. CDR3 bases: TGTGCCAGCAGCCAAGAGGGCCCACAGGGACCCGGGGAGCTGTTTTTT. This sequence encodes CASSQEGPQGPGELFF.

The genes are TRBV2 and TRBJ2-5; D ambiguous. Looked up from germline, CDR1 is SNHLY and CDR2 is FYNNEI. The ends were cut back, 4 bases at V and 2 bases at J, with 14 bases in the middle. The CDR3 extends over 15 amino acids. The CDR3 loop reads CASSVGSMRQETQYF. DNA of the CDR3: TGTGCCAGCAGTGTGGGGTCAATGAGGCAAGAGACCCAGTACTTC.

The gene calls are TRBV7-2 and TRBJ1-5, with D hard to call. This CDR3 is built from 14 residues. The germline V and J ends were trimmed by 0 bases and 6 bases, with 9 bases remaining between them. Germline values: CDR1 SGHTA, CDR2 FQGNSA. As DNA, the CDR3 is TGTGCCAGCAGCTTAGCGGCCGGACCTCAGCCCCAGCATTTT. This sequence encodes CASSLAAGPQPQHF.

The sample holds many counts of this clonotype. The chain couples TRBV14 to TRBJ1-2, with D possibly TRBD1 on 5 matching bases. The germline V gene encodes CDR1 SGHDN and CDR2 FVKESK. Trimming took 2 bases from V and 2 from J, leaving 12 bases between them. The CDR3 is made up of 15 amino acids. The CDR3 loop is CASSQTQTVNYGYTF. The CDR3 bases are TGTGCCAGCAGCCAAACTCAGACAGTGAACTATGGCTACACCTTC.

The chain is built from TRBV29-1 and TRBJ1-3; D ambiguous. The ends were cut back, 6 bases at V and 3 bases at J, with 15 bases in the middle. The V gene's germline CDR1 is SQVTM and CDR2 ANQGSEA. The CDR3 covers 14 residues. The CDR3 here is CSVIREAGGNTIYF. The CDR3 DNA is TGCAGCGTAATACGAGAGGCTGGTGGAAACACCATATATTTT.

The count of this clonotype is one. The CDR3, as DNA: TGTGCCAGCAGGGCCGGACAGGGTTTCCCAGCTTTCTTT. This codes for CASRAGQGFPAFF. The chain recombines TRBV19 with TRBJ1-1; 8 bases line up with TRBD1. The CDR3 spans 13 residues. V lost 9 bases, J lost 10 bases, and 13 bases stayed unmatched. CDR1 is LNHDA, CDR2 SQIVND, per germline (reference sequence).

This clonotype was seen a handful of times. The rearrangement links TRBV13 to TRBJ1-4; D is possibly TRBD1 (5 bases). This CDR3 has 14 residues. V lost 4 bases to trimming and J lost 5 bases, with 11 bases between them. The germline V gene has CDR1 PRHDT and CDR2 FYEKMQ (reference sequence). CDR3 DNA: TGTGCCAGCAGCTCGACAGACTCAAATGAAAAACTGTTTTTT. It translates to CASSSTDSNEKLFF.

This clonotype appeared many times. The chain links TRBV20-1 to TRBJ1-2; 7 nucleotides align to TRBD1. Germline values: CDR1 DFQATT, CDR2 SNEGSKA (reference sequence). The CDR3 runs 11 residues. V lost 4 bases, J lost 8 bases, and 4 bases stayed unmatched. CDR3 sequence: CSANDREGYTF. CDR3 DNA sequence: TGCAGTGCTAACGACAGGGAGGGCTACACCTTC.

This clonotype showed up just a few times. This chain joins TRBV29-1 and TRBJ1-2; D unclear. This CDR3 spans 11 amino acids. The germline V gene has CDR1 SQVTM and CDR2 ANQGSEA. Trimming left V 3 bases short and J 8 bases short, with 10 bases between. This CDR3 is CSVELGRGYTF. CDR3 in DNA: TGCAGCGTTGAGTTGGGGAGGGGCTACACCTTC.

This sequence joins TRBV20-1 and TRBJ1-2; the match to TRBD1 covers 10 bases. After removal of 5 bases from V and 4 bases from J, the junction contained 4 bases not matched to a gene. CDR1 and CDR2 (germline): DFQATT, SNEGSKA (reference sequence). The CDR3 sequence is 13 residues long. The CDR3 region is CSAFRTGGYGYTF. The CDR3 DNA reads as TGCAGTGCTTTTCGGACAGGGGGCTATGGCTACACCTTC.

J is TRBJ2-7 and V is TRBV29-1; D possibly corresponds to TRBD2 (6 bases). The CDR3 runs to 12 residues. Germline-derived CDR1 and CDR2 are SQVTM and ANQGSEA. With 6 bases removed from V and 6 bases from J, the gap between germline ends came to 15 bases. Here the CDR3 DNA reads TGCAGCGTCACCGGGAGCTCGGGCGAGCAGTACTTC. As protein: CSVTGSSGEQYF.